The 2 T cell receptor beta chains reported below all come from one sample, sequenced in a study of T cell repertoires in ileal Crohn's disease (dated by TCRdb to between 2017 and 2020). To prepare the library, the immunoSEQ multiplex PCR assay was applied. As stored in TCRdb, this immuneACCESS dataset retains in-frame rearrangements with V and J assigned. A fraction of the clones does not appear; measured against another copy, unresolved V genes explain less than half of the discrepancy, and the remainder lacks a known reason. For this sample the table gives approximately 5,000 clones, of which around 75% were detected only once. The ten most abundant clones make up 16% of the sample. The sample comprised ileal tissue. The receptor source for this set is an adult with Crohn's disease.

The sample holds one count of this clone. The chain carries TRBV18 and TRBJ2-5; 10 bases map to TRBD2. The V and J ends lost 2 bases and 7 bases, in that order; junction bases with no gene match: 7. Germline V CDR1 and CDR2: KGHSH, LQKENI. This CDR3 comprises 15 residues. As DNA, the CDR3 is TGTGCCAGCTCACCAGGCACTAGCGGGGATGGGACCCAGTACTTC. Its protein is CASSPGTSGDGTQYF.

V and J are TRBV11-2 and TRBJ1-1; D gene uncertain. Deletions cut 5 bases from V and 10 bases from J, with 17 bases between. The germline gives CDR1 SGHAT, CDR2 FQNNGV. The CDR3 sequence is 13 residues long. The CDR3 reads CASSIRMGSTAFF. CDR3 DNA: TGTGCCAGCAGCATTCGAATGGGGAGTACAGCTTTCTTT. Full variable domain (rest looked up from reference TRBV11-2 and TRBJ1-1): EAGVAQSPRYKIIEKRQSVAFWCNPISGHATLYWYQQILGQGPKLLIQFQNNGVVDDSQLPKDRFSAERLKGVDSTLKIQPAKLEDSAVYLCASSIRMGSTAFFGQGTRLTVV.